The source of this T cell receptor (beta chain) is a study of blood T cell repertoires in COVID-19. Those who participated ranged in age from about 18 to 89 years and resided in roughly 26 US areas. The CDR3 covers 13 residues. CDR1 is SNHLY and CDR2 is FYNNEI in the germline V gene. V was clipped by 6 bases and J by 0 bases, with 7 bases between them. Sequenced by immunoSEQ multiplex PCR; TCRdb stores in-frame clones only, minus some. The data contain about 170,000 clones, around 88% of them singletons. The specimen was PBMCs or T cells enriched from blood (not recorded which). The gene calls are TRBV2 and TRBJ2-3; D unresolved. This clonotype was obtained from a woman between 50 and 59 years old in a cohort exposed to, infected with or recovered from COVID-19 (not recorded which). Written as DNA, the CDR3 is TGTGCCAGCAGAGTCGGTAGCACAGATACGCAGTATTTT. It translates to CASRVGSTDTQYF.